This is a list of T cell receptor beta chains from one sample in a study of cytomegalovirus exposure and HLA in healthy donors. The method was immunoSEQ multiplex PCR; TCRdb's version includes in-frame clones alone and lacks a portion of them. The table records around 110,000 clones, 60% to 70% of them present only once. Sequenced material: PBMCs. Receptors were obtained from a woman aged 40-49 years in good health and CMV-seropositive. Both conserved end residues are part of each CDR3. Fields, in order: D gene, clone size, J gene, V gene, CDR3 DNA, CDR3 protein. The D gene is left open where the match is weak. The size field is filled for only some rows; it gives once, few, many or a size class.

D: TRBD2
size: .
J: TRBJ2-7
V: TRBV4-3
DNA: TGCGCCAGCAGCCAAGGGCGGGAGGGCCCGTCCTACGAGCAGTACTTC
CDR3: CASSQGREGPSYEQYF

D: .
size: .
J: TRBJ1-6
V: TRBV5-1
DNA: TGCGCCAGCAGCTTGGGGAGTGGGAATTCACCCCTCCACTTT
CDR3: CASSLGSGNSPLHF

D: TRBD1
size: .
J: TRBJ2-7
V: TRBV19
DNA: TGTGCCAGCGGACAGGGCATCTACGAGCAGTACTTC
CDR3: CASGQGIYEQYF

D: .
size: .
J: TRBJ1-1
V: TRBV2
DNA: TGTGCCAGCAGTGCAACAGGGTATGAAGCTTTCTTT
CDR3: CASSATGYEAFF

D: TRBD1
size: .
J: TRBJ1-5
V: TRBV28
DNA: TGTGCCAGCAGTTTACTCCGAACAGGGGGTCAGCCCCAGCATTTT
CDR3: CASSLLRTGGQPQHF

D: .
size: few
J: TRBJ1-1
V: TRBV19
DNA: TGTGCCAGTAGTAAGGAACAGTTGAACACTGAAGCTTTCTTT
CDR3: CASSKEQLNTEAFF

D: .
size: .
J: TRBJ1-1
V: TRBV27
DNA: TGTGCCAGCATGAGTACGAGCGGAGGAATTGAAGCTTTCTTT
CDR3: CASMSTSGGIEAFF

D: .
size: .
J: TRBJ1-2
V: TRBV30
DNA: TGTGCTAGGACTGGAAACTATGGCTACACCTTC
CDR3: CARTGNYGYTF

D: TRBD2
size: large
J: TRBJ2-1
V: TRBV19
DNA: TGTGCCAGTAGTCCCGGGACTAGCACCTACAATGAGCAGTTCTTC
CDR3: CASSPGTSTYNEQFF

D: TRBD2
size: .
J: TRBJ2-2
V: TRBV7-9
DNA: TGTGCCAGCAGCTTCGATAGCGGGAGAGGCGGGGAGCTGTTTTTT
CDR3: CASSFDSGRGGELFF